The sample holds one count of the clone carrying this TCR beta chain. CDR1 is LNHDA, CDR2 SQIVND, per germline (reference sequence). This CDR3 comprises 16 residues. Trimming stripped 6 bases from V and 0 bases from J, with 15 bases between. RNA transcripts provided the source from which TCR beta CDR3 regions were amplified. The TCR CDR3 first-round RT-PCR relied on the HTBI primer set. TCRdb reprocessed the multiplex PCR reads via MiXCR and lists one record per CDR3 protein. This sample has 550,000 to 700,000 distinct CDR3 sequences, with just over 45% found just once. The data stem from a study of T cells in Graves' hyperthyroidism and ophthalmopathy.

Sequencing input: peripheral blood or thyroid tissue (not recorded which). The chain links TRBV19 to TRBJ1-5, with D possibly matching TRBD1 (5 bases). The sequence derives from an adult woman with Graves' disease, either hyperthyroidism or ophthalmopathy (not recorded which). DNA of the CDR3: TGTGCCAGTAGGGGTTGGGGGAGTTATAGCAATCAGCCCCAGCATTTT. Amino acids: CASRGWGSYSNQPQHF.